This T cell receptor (beta chain) was sequenced for a study of long-term antiretroviral therapy in people with HIV. The study used samples holding 1-10 million cryopreserved PBMC before DNA extraction. Note on this clone: The antigen remains unidentified.

Samples were assayed with immunoSEQ v3.0 at survey level. Using immunoSEQ multiplex PCR, the repertoire was profiled, and TCRdb retains in-frame clones only, with some absent. Altogether about 17,000 clones are present, around 81% being singletons, with the ten largest covering approximately 9.5%. CDR1 is KGHSH, CDR2 LQKENI, per germline. The CDR3 spans 17 residues. The ends lost 3 bases at V and 5 bases at J; junction bases unmatched: 7. The study's findings and limits: Information pertaining to ART adherence, viral resistance or therapeutic modifications was not obtained. Relative to transplant donor controls, diversity remained lower despite increasing after ART.

The gene calls are TRBV18 and TRBJ2-1; TRBD2 aligns across 13 bases. The TCR comes from a man aged 50-59 years with HIV. This sample comprised unsorted PBMCs, obtained 0.3 years before starting antiretroviral therapy. The CDR3 region is CASSPLGLAGENNEQFF. The CDR3 bases are TGTGCCAGCTCACCTCTCGGACTAGCGGGAGAGAACAATGAGCAGTTCTTC.